This TCR beta chain derives from a study of graft-versus-host responses after intestinal transplantation. Background on the study: Each of the recipients got a multivisceral, liver-intestinal, or isolated intestinal transplant.

TCRdb's copy holds only in-frame clones and misses some; the assay was immunoSEQ multiplex PCR. The sample consists of roughly 110,000 clones, roughly 89% of them appearing once. The CDR3 consists of 19 residues. The J segment lost 2 bases and the V segment lost 4 bases, leaving 10 bases of the junction unmatched. Germline-derived CDR1 and CDR2 are SGHTA and FQGNSA. Study findings and constraints: Recipient-marrow GvH clones were detected, some having first appeared in ileum or blood. With peak circulating GvH clone levels came an association with early post-transplant HvG declines.

Worth noting for this clone: The antigen is unknown.

V is TRBV7-2 and J is TRBJ2-3; 15 nucleotides match TRBD2. Sample: unstimulated CD4+ T cells sorted from spleen or lymph node cells, taken before transplant. This receptor was taken from a human donor who was the organ donor for an intestinal transplant. CDR3 bases: TGTGCCAGCAGCTCTCGGAGGACTAGCGGGGGGGCGATCACAGATACGCAGTATTTT. This translates into CASSSRRTSGGAITDTQYF.